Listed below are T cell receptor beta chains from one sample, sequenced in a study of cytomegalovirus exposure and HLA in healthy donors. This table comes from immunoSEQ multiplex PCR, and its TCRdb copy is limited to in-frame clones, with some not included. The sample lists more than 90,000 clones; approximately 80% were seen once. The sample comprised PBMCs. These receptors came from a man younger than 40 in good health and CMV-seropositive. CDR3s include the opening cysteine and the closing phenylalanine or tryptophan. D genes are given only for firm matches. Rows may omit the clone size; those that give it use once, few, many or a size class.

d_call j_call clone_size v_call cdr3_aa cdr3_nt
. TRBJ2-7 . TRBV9 CASSVWETGFDEQYF TGTGCCAGCAGCGTTTGGGAAACAGGGTTCGACGAGCAGTACTTC
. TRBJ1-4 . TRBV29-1 CSVEDPGEREKLFF TGCAGCGTTGAGGACCCAGGGGAGCGTGAAAAACTGTTTTTT
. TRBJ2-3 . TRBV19 CASSPGLVRGADTQYF TGTGCCAGTTCCCCCGGTTTAGTTAGGGGCGCAGATACGCAGTATTTT
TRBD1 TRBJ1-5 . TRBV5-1 CASREGAGGNQPQHF TGCGCCAGCAGGGAGGGGGCTGGAGGCAATCAGCCCCAGCATTTT
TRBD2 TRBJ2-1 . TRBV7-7 CASRNSGGKQFF TGTGCCAGCAGAAATAGCGGGGGGAAGCAGTTCTTC
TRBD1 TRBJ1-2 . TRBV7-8 CASSLGTGGIYGYTF TGTGCCAGCAGCTTAGGGACAGGGGGTATCTATGGCTACACCTTC
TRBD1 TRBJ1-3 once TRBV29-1 CSVEVLQGVGNTIYF TGCAGCGTTGAAGTGTTGCAGGGGGTTGGAAACACCATATATTTT
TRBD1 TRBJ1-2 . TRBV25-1 CASSRTGRGGYTF TGTGCCAGCTCAAGGACAGGGCGGGGCGGCTACACCTTC
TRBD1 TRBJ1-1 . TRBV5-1 CASSAGPGGTEAFF TGCGCCAGCAGCGCGGGCCCAGGGGGGACTGAAGCTTTCTTT
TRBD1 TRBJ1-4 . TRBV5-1 CASSQQGRGEKLFF TGCGCCAGCAGCCAACAGGGGCGGGGTGAAAAACTGTTTTTT
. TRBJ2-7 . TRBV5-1 CASSLTVPIYEQYF TGCGCCAGCAGCTTGACTGTCCCCATCTACGAGCAGTACTTC
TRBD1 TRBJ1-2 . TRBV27 CASSLRDRVGGYTF TGTGCCAGCAGTTTAAGGGACAGGGTTGGTGGCTACACCTTC
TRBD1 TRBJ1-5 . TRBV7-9 CASSLGGTGFNQPQHF TGTGCCAGCAGCTTAGGGGGGACAGGCTTCAATCAGCCCCAGCATTTT